These 6 T cell receptor beta chains share one sample of origin, sequenced in a study of response to subunit inactivated influenza vaccine. TCRdb re-called the RT-PCR reads with MiXCR, one entry per CDR3 protein. The profile shows 500,000 to 600,000 distinct CDR3 sequences, around 13% of them singletons. Source: PBMCs from blood, taken less than 13 days after vaccination. All receptors come from a man aged 45 to 65 who received an inactivated influenza vaccine.

This rearrangement joins TRBV4-1 to TRBJ2-2, with D unresolved. This CDR3 region has 14 residues. Germline CDR1 reads MGHRA; CDR2 reads YSYEKL. V lost 1 base and J lost 0, with 3 bases in between. CDR3 bases: TGCGCCAGCAGCCAAGCACCGAACACCGGGGAGCTGTTTTTT. This translates into CASSQAPNTGELFF.

The rearrangement joins TRBV12-3 or TRBV12-4 to TRBJ2-7, with D possibly called TRBD1 or TRBD2 (5 bases each). Trimming shortened V by 6 bases and J by 5 bases, and 11 bases separated the two germline ends. The CDR3 is 12 residues long. CDR3: CASRTGLNEQYF. The DNA of the CDR3 is TGTGCCAGCAGAACGGGGCTAAACGAGCAGTACTTC.

There are a few counts of this clonotype. CDR3 loop: CASSLLMDSKETQYF. The CDR3 DNA reads TGTGCCAGCAGCCTACTTATGGACAGCAAAGAGACCCAGTACTTC. The chain links TRBV6-1 to TRBJ2-5; the D gene is possibly TRBD1 (6 bases). V was shortened by 6 bases and J by 3 bases, with 17 bases between the two germline ends. The CDR3 runs to 15 residues. The germline CDR1 and CDR2 sequences are MNHNS and SASEGT.

This clonotype was recorded at least ten times. The chain has TRBV2 and TRBJ1-2, with D possibly being TRBD1 (6 bases). This CDR3 is 14 amino acids long. Germline CDR1 SNHLY, CDR2 FYNNEI. V was trimmed by 6 bases and J by 4 bases, leaving 15 bases between them. CDR3 residues: CASRQNQGSYGYTF. The CDR3 DNA reads TGTGCCAGCAGGCAAAATCAGGGGTCCTATGGCTACACCTTC.

The rearrangement joins TRBV12-3 or TRBV12-4 to TRBJ2-1, with 10 bases lining up with TRBD2. The V and J ends lost 2 bases and 9 bases, in that order; junction bases with no gene match: 7. The CDR3 covers 15 residues. The DNA of the CDR3 is TGTGCCAGCAGTTTACCCAGCGGGGGGGCCGGTGAGCAGTTCTTC. Amino acid sequence: CASSLPSGGAGEQFF.

This clonotype was observed a handful of times. The CDR3, as DNA: TGTGCCAGCTCACCGATGGGAGAGACCCAGTACTTC. Its protein is CASSPMGETQYF. The genes are TRBV18 and TRBJ2-5; no reliable D call. The CDR3 runs to 12 residues. From germline, CDR1 is KGHSH and CDR2 LQKENI. V lost 3 bases and J lost 4, with 6 bases in between. The variable domain in full, completed from reference TRBV18 and TRBJ2-5, reads NAGVMQNPRHLVRRRGQEARLRCSPMKGHSHVYWYRQLPEEGLKFMVYLQKENIIDESGMPKERFSAEFPKEGPSILRIQQVVRGDSAAYFCASSPMGETQYFGPGTRLLVL.